This T cell receptor beta chain is from a study of T-cell memory formation after mild COVID-19. On the study more broadly: TCR clusters mostly belonged to single donors. Study observations and caveats: Several responding clones turned up in pre-infection memory, indicating that cross-reactive memory may have taken part. Clones which contracted sat mainly in CM and EM if CD4+, and in EMRA if CD8+. Confirmation of SARS-CoV-2 specificity was lacking for second-wave clones peaking day 37.

As for this clonotype: Its antigen is undetermined.

MiXCR was run by TCRdb on the 5' RACE reads, yielding one entry per CDR3 protein. The sample lists more than 250,000 distinct CDR3 sequences; around 16% were seen once. From germline, CDR1 is KGHSH and CDR2 LQKENI. The CDR3 covers 14 residues. The V end was cut by 3 bases, the J end by 1 base, with 9 bases between. The V and J genes are TRBV18 and TRBJ2-5, with D uncertain. The receptor's source is a man aged 18 to 35 who had mild COVID-19 (a few samples of this study predate the infection). Cell type and time point are not known. Input material: PBMCs or a T cell subset sorted from them (not recorded which). The CDR3 sequence: CASSPLSGQETQYF. For the CDR3, the DNA is TGTGCCAGCTCACCCCTCTCCGGCCAAGAGACCCAGTACTTC.